The next 32 T cell receptor beta chains were all read from a single sample in a study of blood T cells in healthy people across ages. Through a sample-barcoded 5' primer and a J-beta primer mix, a second PCR was run for about 6 to 11 cycles. TCRdb independently ran MiXCR on the 5' RACE reads; one entry per CDR3 protein. The table records hundreds of thousands of distinct CDR3 sequences, roughly 44% of them present only once. The specimen sequenced was blood. The origin of the receptors is a man aged 60 to 69 in good health.

This chain joins TRBV20-1 and TRBJ2-5, with D possibly matching TRBD2 (6 bases). V shed 6 bases and J shed 11 bases, with 22 bases lying between them. CDR3 length: 13 residues. CDR1 is DFQATT and CDR2 is SNEGSKA in the germline V gene (reference sequence). The CDR3 loop is CSARLEGSGEQYF. The CDR3 DNA reads as TGCAGTGCGAGACTAGAAGGGTCCGGTGAGCAGTACTTC.

At least ten counts were recorded for this clonotype. The chain uses TRBV28 and TRBJ2-7; no firm D call. This CDR3 is built from 11 residues. The germline CDR1 and CDR2 sequences are MDHEN and SYDVKM. Trimming cost V 3 bases and J 7 bases, with 7 bases left between them. The CDR3 nucleotides read TGTGCCAGCAGTTTCCTCGGGGAGCAGTACTTC. Protein: CASSFLGEQYF. The full variable domain, completed using reference TRBV28 and TRBJ2-7, is DVKVTQSSRYLVKRTGEKVFLECVQDMDHENMFWYRQDPGLGLRLIYFSYDVKMKEKGDIPEGYSVSREKKERFSLILESASTNQTSMYLCASSFLGEQYFGPGTRLTVT.

This clonotype was detected a few times. This chain links TRBV5-1 with TRBJ2-7, with a tentative D call TRBD2 (5 bases). V was cut by 3 bases and J by 2 bases, with 12 bases left in between. The germline gives CDR1 SGHRS, CDR2 YFSETQ. The CDR3 has 14 amino acids. CDR3 in amino acids: CASSSPAEAYEQYF. The CDR3 DNA reads TGCGCCAGCAGCTCTCCAGCGGAGGCCTACGAGCAGTACTTC.

V is TRBV6-5 and J is TRBJ1-2, with D perhaps TRBD1 (5 bases). Trimming took off 5 bases at V and 3 bases at J, with 10 bases between the two ends. Per the germline V gene, CDR1 is MNHEY and CDR2 is SVGAGI. CDR3 length equals 13 residues. The DNA for the CDR3 is TGTGCCAGCAGTAAGACAGACTACTATGGCTACACCTTC. Its translation: CASSKTDYYGYTF.

This clonotype has a count of ten or more. The chain couples TRBV5-5 to TRBJ2-7; the D gene is possibly TRBD1 (6 bases). Trimming removed 8 bases at V and 5 bases at J, with 14 bases between. CDR1 SGHKS and CDR2 YYEKEE come from the germline V gene (reference sequence). This CDR3 comprises 12 residues. CDR3 bases: TGTGCCAGTACAGGGTCAGTAAACGAGCAGTACTTC. Its protein is CASTGSVNEQYF.

The chain uses TRBV7-2 and TRBJ2-7, with 7 bases matching TRBD2. Germline CDR1 reads SGHTA; CDR2 reads FQGNSA. Trimming cost V 3 bases and J 1 base; bases outside gene matches: 3. CDR3 length: 14 amino acids. The DNA of the CDR3 is TGTGCCAGCAGCTTTAAGCGGGATTCCTACGAGCAGTACTTC. It codes for CASSFKRDSYEQYF.

The chain combines TRBV6-5 with TRBJ1-5; unclear D gene. Germline V gives CDR1 MNHEY, CDR2 SVGAGI. V lost 8 bases to trimming and J lost 0 bases, with 8 bases between them. The CDR3 length is 13 residues. The CDR3 is CASGQASNQPQHF. CDR3 nucleotides: TGTGCCAGCGGCCAGGCTAGCAATCAGCCCCAGCATTTT.

Concerning this clonotype: This could be a read error, since a much larger clone is one nucleotide away. The chain carries TRBV6-2 or TRBV6-3 and TRBJ2-7, with 8 nucleotides matching TRBD1. Germline-derived CDR1 and CDR2 are MNHEY and SVGEGT. This CDR3 spans 14 amino acids. The junction had 11 bases not matched to a gene; V was cut back by 6 bases and J by 7 bases. DNA for the CDR3: TGTGCCAGCAGACCAATGGACAGGGACAATGAGCAGTACTTC. As protein: CASRPMDRDNEQYF.

The chain uses TRBV20-1 and TRBJ2-3, with 8 nucleotides matching TRBD2. Unmatched junction bases numbered 11, after V lost 5 bases and J lost 4 bases. Per the germline V gene, CDR1 is DFQATT and CDR2 is SNEGSKA (reference sequence). This CDR3 is built from 15 residues. The CDR3 spells CSAHDRLAYSDTQYF. The DNA of the CDR3 is TGCAGTGCTCACGATAGACTAGCGTATTCAGATACGCAGTATTTT.

The V and J genes are TRBV20-1 and TRBJ2-5; unclear D gene. Trimming stripped 3 bases from V and 2 bases from J, with 7 bases between. The CDR3 runs 12 residues. Germline-derived CDR1 and CDR2 are DFQATT and SNEGSKA (reference sequence). The CDR3 DNA reads as TGCAGTGCTAGGGCAATACAAGAGACCCAGTACTTC. This translates into CSARAIQETQYF.

This clonotype was observed a handful of times. The gene calls are TRBV4-1 and TRBJ1-1; D gene unclear. With 4 bases removed from V and 3 bases from J, the gap between germline ends came to 15 bases. Germline CDR1 is MGHRA and CDR2 is YSYEKL. The CDR3 runs 15 residues. In DNA, the CDR3 is TGCGCCAGCAGCCTGGGAACTTTGGGGTACACTGAAGCTTTCTTT. The encoded protein is CASSLGTLGYTEAFF.

The chain joins TRBV20-1 to TRBJ1-2; D gene ambiguous. V lost 6 bases, J lost 8 bases, and 25 bases lay in between. The CDR3 totals 15 residues. Germline CDR1 and CDR2: DFQATT and SNEGSKA (reference sequence). The CDR3, as DNA: TGCAGTGCAGACCAATCGTCGCGGTTCTCGTTCGGCTACACCTTC. Protein product: CSADQSSRFSFGYTF.

The genes are TRBV11-3 and TRBJ2-1, with unresolved D. V gave up 5 bases and J gave up 10 bases, with 15 bases separating them. The CDR3 totals 13 residues. The germline V gene encodes CDR1 SGHNT and CDR2 YENEEA. The CDR3 is CASSPEAFWEQFF. The CDR3 nucleotides read TGTGCCAGCAGCCCCGAGGCATTTTGGGAGCAGTTCTTC.

The gene calls are TRBV11-2 and TRBJ2-4; D might be TRBD1 (5 bases). The closer fit of TRBJ2-7 to the DNA end suggests the J call may be wrong. The CDR3 contains 13 residues. Germline V gives CDR1 SGHAT, CDR2 FQNNGV. CDR3 residues: CASSWGSACEQYF. The DNA for the CDR3 is TGTGCCAGCAGTTGGGGCAGCGCCTGCGAGCAGTACTTC.

J is TRBJ2-5 and V is TRBV18; 7 nucleotides match TRBD2. Trimming took 4 bases from V and 11 from J; bases not matched to a gene: 19. CDR1 is KGHSH and CDR2 is LQKENI in the germline V gene. CDR3 size: 16 residues. This CDR3 reads CASSRPGEGYYNEQYF. CDR3 nucleotides: TGTGCCAGCTCACGGCCGGGGGAGGGCTACTACAATGAGCAGTACTTC.

The V gene is TRBV6-6, the J gene TRBJ1-1; 9 bases line up with TRBD1. Germline V CDR1 and CDR2: MNHNY, SVGAGI (reference sequence). With 7 bases clipped from V and 3 bases from J, the junction kept 9 bases outside the gene matches. The CDR3 runs to 15 residues. The CDR3 DNA follows: TGTGCCAGCAAACCGGGACAGGGTGGTTACACTGAAGCTTTCTTT. Its protein product is CASKPGQGGYTEAFF.

This chain connects TRBV5-5 to TRBJ2-3; 7 bases agree with TRBD1. The length of the CDR3 is 14 residues. The V gene end was trimmed by 4 bases and the J gene end by 1 base; junction bases not matched to a gene: 3. Germline V gives CDR1 SGHKS, CDR2 YYEKEE (reference sequence). The CDR3 region has the DNA TGTGCCAGCAGCCGAGGGACAGGCACAGATACGCAGTATTTT. The encoded protein is CASSRGTGTDTQYF.

The gene calls are TRBV7-9 and TRBJ2-5; D is possibly TRBD1 or TRBD2 (7 bases each). TRBJ2-7 matches the DNA end more closely, so the J call is doubtful. CDR3 length equals 15 residues. Germline values: CDR1 SEHNR, CDR2 FQNEAQ (reference sequence). The chain's CDR3 is CASRTTGRGGHEQYF. The CDR3 DNA reads TGTGCCAGCAGGACAACAGGCAGGGGGGGTCACGAGCAGTACTTC.

V usage is TRBV5-1 and J usage is TRBJ2-1; the D gene is possibly TRBD1 (6 bases). The germline V gene encodes CDR1 SGHRS and CDR2 YFSETQ. With 4 bases removed from V and 7 bases from J, the gap between germline ends came to 15 bases. This CDR3 has 14 amino acids. CDR3 region: CASSLRQAANEQFF. CDR3 DNA sequence: TGCGCCAGCAGCCTAAGACAGGCCGCTAATGAGCAGTTCTTC.

V and J are TRBV9 and TRBJ1-5; D gene ambiguous. The CDR3 consists of 13 residues. V was pared by 4 bases and J by 7 bases, with 12 bases between. Germline CDR1 SGDLS, CDR2 YYNGEE. The CDR3 spells CASSPNLGQPQHF. CDR3 coding DNA: TGTGCCAGCAGCCCTAACCTGGGACAGCCCCAGCATTTT.

The chain carries TRBV5-5 and TRBJ1-6, with TRBD1 identical over 7 bases. Unmatched junction bases numbered 14, after V lost 4 bases and J lost 7 bases. This CDR3 contains 17 residues. The germline V gene encodes CDR1 SGHKS and CDR2 YYEKEE (reference sequence). The CDR3 coding sequence is TGTGCCAGCAGCCCTAATGACAGGGACCTAACGAATTCACCCCTCCACTTT. Encoded protein: CASSPNDRDLTNSPLHF.

This clonotype was observed a single time. The CDR3 coding sequence is TGTGCCAGCAGCACGACAGGGGGAGGTGAAAAACTGTTTTTT. It translates to CASSTTGGGEKLFF. This rearrangement joins TRBV7-2 to TRBJ1-4; 9 bases match TRBD1. The length of the CDR3 is 14 residues. V shed 5 bases, J shed 7 bases, and the junction held 5 bases outside the gene matches. Germline values: CDR1 SGHTA, CDR2 FQGNSA.

V and J are TRBV6-1 and TRBJ2-2; 10 bases map to TRBD2. This CDR3 region has 17 residues. CDR1 is MNHNS and CDR2 is SASEGT in the germline V gene. The junction had 6 bases not matched to a gene; V was cut back by 0 bases and J by 5 bases. Written as DNA, the CDR3 is TGTGCCAGCAGTGAAGCCTCCGGGACTAGCGATACCGGGGAGCTGTTTTTT. Translation: CASSEASGTSDTGELFF.

This clonotype was detected a few times. The rearrangement uses TRBV4-3 and TRBJ2-7, with a tentative D call TRBD1 (6 bases). CDR1 is LGHNA, CDR2 YSLEER, per germline. Deletions cut 1 base from V and 3 bases from J, with 13 bases between. The CDR3 is 15 residues long. This CDR3 is CASSQVKGVGYEQYF. For the CDR3, the DNA is TGCGCCAGCAGCCAAGTTAAGGGGGTCGGCTACGAGCAGTACTTC.

The J gene is TRBJ2-3, the V gene TRBV5-6, with D possibly TRBD2 on 6 matching bases. V lost 4 bases to trimming and J lost 6 bases, with 15 bases between them. The V gene's germline CDR1 is SGHDT and CDR2 YYEEEE. CDR3 length equals 14 residues. CDR3 nucleotides: TGTGCCAGCAGCGAGGGACTCACTCGGGATACGCAGTATTTT. It yields the protein CASSEGLTRDTQYF. The complete variable domain, with remaining parts taken from reference TRBV5-6 and TRBJ2-3, reads DAGVTQSPTHLIKTRGQQVTLRCSPKSGHDTVSWYQQALGQGPQFIFQYYEEEERQRGNFPDRFSGHQFPNYSSELNVNALLLGDSALYLCASSEGLTRDTQYFGPGTRLTVL.

This rearrangement joins TRBV28 to TRBJ2-1; the match to TRBD1 covers 7 bases. The junction had 9 bases not matched to a gene; V was cut back by 6 bases and J by 7 bases. Per the germline V gene, CDR1 is MDHEN and CDR2 is SYDVKM. This CDR3 spans 14 amino acids. Here the CDR3 reads CASSFGPGGNEQFF. As DNA, the CDR3 is TGTGCCAGCAGCTTCGGACCAGGGGGAAATGAGCAGTTCTTC. Based on the CDR3 plus reference TRBV28 and TRBJ2-1, the full variable domain is DVKVTQSSRYLVKRTGEKVFLECVQDMDHENMFWYRQDPGLGLRLIYFSYDVKMKEKGDIPEGYSVSREKKERFSLILESASTNQTSMYLCASSFGPGGNEQFFGPGTRLTVL.

The rearrangement joins TRBV20-1 to TRBJ2-1; 15 bases match TRBD2. This CDR3 has 17 amino acids. Germline V gene data show CDR1 as DFQATT and CDR2 as SNEGSKA (reference sequence). V lost 5 bases, J lost 1 base, and 6 bases stayed unmatched. The CDR3 DNA is TGCAGTGCTTTTTCAGGACTAGCGGGGGGGTCCTACAATGAGCAGTTCTTC. It encodes CSAFSGLAGGSYNEQFF.

Points on this clonotype: A much more abundant neighbour one base away suggests this may be a read error. The chain carries TRBV6-6 and TRBJ2-7, with TRBD2 as a possible D gene (5 bases). Germline assignment: CDR1 MNHNY and CDR2 SVGAGI (reference sequence). V lost 5 bases to trimming and J lost 5 bases, with 13 bases between them. CDR3 length equals 13 residues. CDR3 sequence reads: CASSDKGAHEQYF. The CDR3 DNA reads as TGTGCCAGCAGTGACAAGGGAGCCCACGAGCAGTACTTC.

The V and J genes are TRBV29-1 and TRBJ1-1; TRBD1 might be the D (5 bases). The length of the CDR3 is 13 residues. CDR1 and CDR2 (germline): SQVTM, ANQGSEA. The V end was cut by 2 bases, the J end by 6 bases, with 13 bases between. This CDR3 reads CSVEKTVVPEAFF. The DNA of the CDR3 is TGCAGCGTTGAAAAGACAGTAGTTCCTGAAGCTTTCTTT.

The chain has TRBV5-1 and TRBJ1-4, with 7 bases identical to TRBD1. From germline, CDR1 is SGHRS and CDR2 YFSETQ. V lost 0 bases, J lost 8 bases, and 7 bases stayed unmatched. The CDR3 is 15 amino acids. The CDR3 sequence: CASSLEGALGEKLFF. As DNA, the CDR3 is TGCGCCAGCAGCTTGGAGGGGGCGCTTGGAGAAAAACTGTTTTTT.

The chain has TRBV6-1 and TRBJ1-5; tentative D call: TRBD1 (5 bases). The V end lost 6 bases, the J end lost 0 bases, and 12 bases lay between the germline ends. CDR1 and CDR2 from the germline V gene are MNHNS and SASEGT. The CDR3 has 15 amino acids. The CDR3 loop is CASRLTGVSNQPQHF. CDR3 in DNA: TGTGCCAGCAGGCTTACAGGCGTTAGCAATCAGCCCCAGCATTTT.

In this sample, this clonotype turned up a few times. The chain couples TRBV7-3 to TRBJ1-6; D is undetermined. V lost 3 bases and J 6 bases, leaving 9 bases between the germline ends. CDR3 length equals 14 residues. Germline V gives CDR1 SGHTA, CDR2 FQGTGA. The CDR3 region has the DNA TGTGCCAGCAGCTTGGCAGGCTTTAATTCACCCCTCCACTTT. Its protein is CASSLAGFNSPLHF.